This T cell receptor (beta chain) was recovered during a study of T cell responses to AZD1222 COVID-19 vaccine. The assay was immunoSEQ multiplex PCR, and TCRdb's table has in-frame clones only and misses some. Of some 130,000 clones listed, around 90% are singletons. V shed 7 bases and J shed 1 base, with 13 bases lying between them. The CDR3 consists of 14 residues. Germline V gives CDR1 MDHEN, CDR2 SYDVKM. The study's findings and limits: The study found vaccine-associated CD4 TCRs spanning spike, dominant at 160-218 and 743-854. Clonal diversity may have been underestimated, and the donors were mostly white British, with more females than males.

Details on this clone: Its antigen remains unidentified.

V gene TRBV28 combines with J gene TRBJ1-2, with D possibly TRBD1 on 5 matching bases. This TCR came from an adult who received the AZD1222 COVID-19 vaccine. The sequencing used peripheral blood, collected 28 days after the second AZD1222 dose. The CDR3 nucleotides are TGTGCCAGCATCGCCGGGGGAATTAACTATGGCTACACCTTC. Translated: CASIAGGINYGYTF.